The next 21 T cell receptor beta chains were all read from a single sample in a study of blood T cell repertoires in COVID-19. Assay used: immunoSEQ multiplex PCR; TCRdb lists only in-frame clones, some missing. The sample gives roughly 240,000 clones, around 83% of which show up once; 3.6% is in the top ten. Sequencing input: peripheral blood. These receptor sequences come from a man aged 18 to 29 with active or convalescent COVID-19.

The chain carries TRBV11-2 and TRBJ1-2; D ambiguous. The length of the CDR3 is 13 residues. V shed 7 bases and J shed 5 bases, with 14 bases lying between them. Germline V gives CDR1 SGHAT, CDR2 FQNNGV. CDR3 sequence reads: CASTRDPLYGYTF. CDR3 in DNA: TGTGCCAGCACCCGAGATCCGCTTTATGGCTACACCTTC.

The chain combines TRBV5-1 with TRBJ2-7; possible D gene TRBD1, 6 bases. Trimming stripped 6 bases from V and 2 bases from J, with 12 bases between. CDR1 is SGHRS and CDR2 is YFSETQ in the germline V gene. This CDR3 is built from 13 residues. The CDR3, as DNA: TGCGCCAGCAAGGAACAGGGCACCTACGAGCAGTACTTC. Amino acids: CASKEQGTYEQYF.

This chain connects TRBV7-2 to TRBJ2-3; D is unresolved. Germline assignment: CDR1 SGHTA and CDR2 FQGNSA. Trimming pared 5 bases from V and 3 bases from J, leaving 15 bases between. This CDR3 has 15 amino acids. The CDR3 coding sequence is TGTGCCAGCAGCGCCTCGACGGGTAGAACAGATACGCAGTATTTT. Translation gives CASSASTGRTDTQYF.

V is TRBV7-2 and J is TRBJ2-3; TRBD2 matches 11 bases. Germline V gives CDR1 SGHTA, CDR2 FQGNSA. With V trimmed by 6 bases and J by 4 bases, 12 bases remained unmatched. This CDR3 has 17 amino acids. The chain's CDR3 is CASRTSSGGAMSDTQYF. The CDR3 coding sequence is TGTGCCAGCAGGACCAGTAGCGGGGGGGCAATGTCAGATACGCAGTATTTT.

V is TRBV6-5 and J is TRBJ1-4, with D perhaps matching TRBD1 (6 bases). The V gene's germline CDR1 is MNHEY and CDR2 SVGAGI. The CDR3 has 15 amino acids. The V end lost 6 bases, the J end lost 4 bases, and 15 bases lay between the germline ends. The CDR3 DNA follows: TGTGCCAGCAGACCTCAGGGGTCAATTAATGAAAAACTGTTTTTT. This codes for CASRPQGSINEKLFF.

The V gene is TRBV6-6, the J gene TRBJ1-5; unclear D gene. The germline CDR1 and CDR2 sequences are MNHNY and SVGAGI (reference sequence). This CDR3 has 16 amino acids. Trimming shortened V by 7 bases and J by 3 bases, and 19 bases separated the two germline ends. The CDR3 sequence is CASTYLDRGDNQPQHF. The CDR3 bases are TGTGCCAGCACCTACCTCGATCGGGGAGACAATCAGCCCCAGCATTTT.

This clone turned up a few times. This chain joins TRBV19 and TRBJ1-1; D may be TRBD1 (5 bases). The germline V and J ends were trimmed by 0 bases and 6 bases, with 14 bases remaining between them. The CDR3 covers 15 residues. CDR1 is LNHDA and CDR2 is SQIVND in the germline V gene (reference sequence). In nucleotides, the CDR3 is TGTGCCAGTAGTATAGAAGGGCTCGGGGGGGCTGAAGCTTTCTTT. It codes for CASSIEGLGGAEAFF. Using reference TRBV19 and TRBJ1-1 for the parts outside the CDR3, the full variable domain is DGGITQSPKYLFRKEGQNVTLSCEQNLNHDAMYWYRQDPGQGLRLIYYSQIVNDFQKGDIAEGYSVSREKKESFPLTVTSAQKNPTAFYLCASSIEGLGGAEAFFGQGTRLTVV.

In nucleotides, the CDR3 is TGCGCCAGCAGTTTAACCCCCCCATTCCTAAATGGCTACACCTTC. Protein: CASSLTPPFLNGYTF. The rearrangement uses TRBV23-1 and TRBJ1-2; the D is unclear. TRBV23-1 is an open reading frame, and its role is uncertain. Trimming shortened V by 5 bases and J by 6 bases, and 19 bases separated the two germline ends. The CDR3 contains 15 residues.

The V and J genes are TRBV11-3 and TRBJ1-5, with D hard to call. Trimming removed 2 bases at V and 6 bases at J, with 23 bases between. Germline CDR1 is SGHNT and CDR2 is YENEEA. The CDR3 is 18 amino acids. CDR3 DNA sequence: TGTGCCAGCAGCTTACTCTTCGGGGAATCCACCCGCGGTCAGCCCCAGCATTTT. Protein: CASSLLFGESTRGQPQHF.

The rearrangement links TRBV3-1 (or the pseudogene TRBV3-2) to TRBJ1-1; 7 bases are a match to TRBD1. Per the germline V gene, CDR1 is LGHDT and CDR2 is YNNKEL (reference sequence). The CDR3 has 14 amino acids. The junction had 7 bases not matched to a gene; V was cut back by 4 bases and J by 5 bases. In DNA form, the CDR3 reads TGTGCCAGCAGCCCGCCAGGGGGAAGAACTGAAGCTTTCTTT. Translation gives CASSPPGGRTEAFF.

The V gene is TRBV2, the J gene TRBJ1-5; D gene unclear. There are 13 residues in the CDR3. Deletions cut 7 bases from V and 0 bases from J, with 7 bases between. The germline CDR1 and CDR2 sequences are SNHLY and FYNNEI. The CDR3 sequence is CASMENSNQPQHF. The CDR3 nucleotides are TGTGCCAGCATGGAGAATAGCAATCAGCCCCAGCATTTT. Looking up the rest from reference TRBV2 and TRBJ1-5 gives the full variable domain: EPEVTQTPSHQVTQMGQEVILRCVPISNHLYFYWYRQILGQKVEFLVSFYNNEISEKSEIFDDQFSVERPDGSNFTLKIRSTKLEDSAMYFCASMENSNQPQHFGDGTRLSIL.

In nucleotides, the CDR3 is TGTGCCATCAGTGAGTCCGGAGGGACTGAAGCTTTCTTT. Its protein product is CAISESGGTEAFF. This chain uses TRBV10-3 with TRBJ1-1, with D hard to call. Trimming pared 0 bases from V and 5 bases from J, leaving 7 bases between. The CDR3 contains 13 residues. Per the germline V gene, CDR1 is ENHRY and CDR2 is SYGVKD.

This clone was recorded only once. The CDR3 DNA sequence: TGTGCCACCAGTGATTTGGGCGGGACAGGGAACAATGAGCAGTTCTTC. This gives the protein CATSDLGGTGNNEQFF. The gene calls are TRBV24-1 and TRBJ2-1, with TRBD1 matching 9 bases. V trimming: 0 bases; J trimming: 5 bases; junction bases outside the gene matches: 4. The CDR3 is made up of 16 amino acids. The germline V gene has CDR1 KGHDR and CDR2 SFDVKD.

The V and J genes are TRBV24-1 and TRBJ1-2, with a tentative D call TRBD1 (5 bases). The CDR3 is 14 residues long. Germline V CDR1 and CDR2: KGHDR, SFDVKD. The V and J ends lost 7 bases and 8 bases respectively, with 19 bases between them. CDR3 sequence (DNA): TGTGCCACCAGGAGCTCCGGCAGGGAGGAGGGCTACACCTTC. This translates into CATRSSGREEGYTF.

This clone was counted a single time. The chain joins TRBV6-2 or TRBV6-3 to TRBJ1-6; TRBD1 agrees at 11 bases. Germline CDR1 and CDR2: MNHEY and SVGEGT. V shed 4 bases, J shed 10 bases, and the junction held 3 bases outside the gene matches. The CDR3 sequence is 14 residues long. Here the CDR3 reads CASSLDRGLSPLHF. CDR3 sequence (DNA): TGTGCCAGCAGTTTGGACAGGGGGCTCTCACCCCTCCACTTT.

Comment on this clone: Other DNA sequences in this sample translate to the same CDR3. The chain links TRBV9 to TRBJ2-3, with a weak D call TRBD2 (6 bases). The CDR3 extends over 14 amino acids. CDR1 and CDR2 (germline): SGDLS, YYNGEE. Trimming pared 2 bases from V and 2 bases from J, leaving 9 bases between. This chain's CDR3 is CASSVGGDTDTQYF. The CDR3 coding sequence is TGTGCCAGCAGCGTCGGCGGGGACACAGATACGCAGTATTTT.

The chain joins TRBV7-3 to TRBJ1-5; D unresolved. Germline V lookup: CDR1 SGHTA, CDR2 FQGTGA. Trimming pared 1 base from V and 0 bases from J, leaving 10 bases between. This CDR3 comprises 16 residues. The CDR3 here is CASSLKPDYSNQPQHF. CDR3 coding DNA: TGTGCCAGCAGCTTAAAGCCGGACTATAGCAATCAGCCCCAGCATTTT.

The gene calls are TRBV20-1 and TRBJ1-2; 9 bases are a match to TRBD1. This CDR3 spans 11 amino acids. The V gene's germline CDR1 is DFQATT and CDR2 SNEGSKA (reference sequence). J lost 8 bases, V lost 5 bases, and 3 bases had no gene match. CDR3 nucleotides: TGCAGTGCTTACAGGGGGCGAGGCTACACCTTC. It encodes CSAYRGRGYTF.

The rearrangement joins TRBV7-6 to TRBJ2-3, with 10 bases fitting TRBD2. The trim removed 1 base at V and 5 bases at J, leaving 3 bases unmatched. Germline CDR1 reads SGHVS; CDR2 reads FNYEAQ. This CDR3 region has 15 residues. The CDR3 DNA reads TGTGCCAGCAGCTTAGATAGCGGGAGGAAAGATACGCAGTATTTT. It translates to CASSLDSGRKDTQYF.

The chain has TRBV15 and TRBJ2-5; maybe TRBD1 (5 bases). The CDR3 covers 15 residues. Germline V gene lookup returns CDR1 LNHNV and CDR2 YYDKDF (reference sequence). V lost 6 bases and J lost 2, with 16 bases in between. CDR3 DNA: TGTGCCACCAGTGCCCAAGCGCAGGGTCAAGAGACCCAGTACTTC. It translates to CATSAQAQGQETQYF.

A few counts support this clone. The chain has TRBV3-1 (or the pseudogene TRBV3-2) and TRBJ1-1, with D perhaps matching TRBD1 (6 bases). This CDR3 has 13 residues. Germline lookup yields CDR1 LGHDT and CDR2 YNNKEL (reference sequence). V lost 5 bases and J 1 base, leaving 8 bases between the germline ends. The CDR3 bases are TGTGCCAGCAGCTACAGGGCGAACACTGAAGCTTTCTTT. Residues: CASSYRANTEAFF.